The entry below gives a single T cell receptor (beta chain) sequence along with its context. The sample originates from a study of blood T cell repertoires in COVID-19. Overall study: Whether acute or convalescent, the COVID-19 samples came from the United States, Italy and Spain.

In the authors' workflow: Amplification with reference gene primers provided the estimates of nucleated cell counts. Assay: immunoSEQ multiplex PCR; the TCRdb copy retains only in-frame clones and omits some. Clone size and the V and J calls come from that table; the DNA yielded D and trimming. This table holds 400,000 to 450,000 clones, about 90% found once. This CDR3 is built from 14 residues. CDR1 is SGHDT, CDR2 YYEEEE, per germline. V trimming: 6 bases; J trimming: 7 bases; junction bases outside the gene matches: 10. Cohorts were based on clinical histories the participants reported. Recovery among Cohort 3 donors was established by two negative PCRs, clearance, or symptom resolution.

The source of this sequence is a man younger than 35 who had recovered from COVID-19. Material: PBMCs or T cells enriched from blood (not recorded which). This rearrangement joins TRBV5-6 to TRBJ2-1; 7 bases agree with TRBD2. CDR3 sequence: CASTRRDYGNEQFF. In DNA, the CDR3 is TGTGCCAGCACCCGCCGGGACTACGGGAATGAGCAGTTCTTC.